The source of this TCR beta chain is a study of T cell repertoires in cytomegalovirus infection. Study in general: CMV infection and matching HLA type were both indicated by public TCR beta signatures.

The V gene's germline CDR1 is SGHAT and CDR2 FQNNGV. The CDR3 runs to 14 residues. TCRdb reanalysed the reads using MiXCR and keeps one entry per CDR3 protein. The sample lists 500,000 to 600,000 distinct CDR3 sequences, approximately 15% occurring once. A word on this clonotype: The antigen is unknown. An end of the junction differs from the germline gene, which may be a read error.

General study findings and limits: Clonotype analysis showed dominance of the ex vivo response by HLA-C-restricted CMV-specific TCR beta clonotypes. Adding up the frequency of public TCR beta families identified people who carried CMV plus the relevant HLA.

The receptor was derived from a human donor in good health (CMV status not recorded). Some clones in this sample may be carry-over from other donors' samples. The sample was CD8+ T cells from PBMCs. The V call is TRBV11-2, the J call TRBJ2-1, with a possible D match to TRBD2 (7 bases). CDR3 in DNA: TGTACCAGCAGCATCGGGGGGCCCGGTAATGAGCAGTTCTTC. It yields the protein CTSSIGGPGNEQFF.